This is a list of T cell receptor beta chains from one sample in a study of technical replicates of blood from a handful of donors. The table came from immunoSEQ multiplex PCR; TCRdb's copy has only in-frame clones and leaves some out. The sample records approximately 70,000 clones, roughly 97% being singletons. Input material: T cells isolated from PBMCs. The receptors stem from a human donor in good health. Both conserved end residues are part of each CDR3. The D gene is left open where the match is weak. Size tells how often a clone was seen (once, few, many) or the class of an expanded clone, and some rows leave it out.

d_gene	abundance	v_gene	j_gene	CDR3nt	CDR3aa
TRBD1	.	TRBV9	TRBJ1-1	TGTGCCAGCAGCGTAGGACAGGGCCTAACGATCTACACTGAAGCTTTCTTT	CASSVGQGLTIYTEAFF
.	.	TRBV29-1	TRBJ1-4	TGCAGCACTCGGGTAGGCCCGAATGAAAAACTGTTTTTT	CSTRVGPNEKLFF
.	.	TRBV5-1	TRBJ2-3	TGCGCCAGCAGCTTGACAGGCACAGATACGCAGTATTTT	CASSLTGTDTQYF
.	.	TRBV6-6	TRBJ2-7	TGTGCCAGCCGGGGGACCTACGAGCAGTACTTC	CASRGTYEQYF
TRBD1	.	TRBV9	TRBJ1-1	TGTGCCAGCAGCACCACCGGGACAGGGATGACTGAAGCTTTCTTT	CASSTTGTGMTEAFF
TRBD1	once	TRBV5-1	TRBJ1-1	TGCGCCAGCAGCCCACCGGGACAGCAGAACACTGAAGCTTTCTTT	CASSPPGQQNTEAFF
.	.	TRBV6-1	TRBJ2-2	TGTGCCAGCAGTGATTTACAGGACAGAGACACCGGGGAGCTGTTTTTT	CASSDLQDRDTGELFF
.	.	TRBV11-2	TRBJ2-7	TGTGCCAGCAGCTTAGGAGGGACGGGAGATTACTACGAGCAGTACTTC	CASSLGGTGDYYEQYF
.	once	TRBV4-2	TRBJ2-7	TGTGCCAGCAGCCAAGATCTTTCCGTCTCCTACGAGCAGTACTTC	CASSQDLSVSYEQYF
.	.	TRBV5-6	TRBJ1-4	TGTGCCAGCAGAAAAGTGGGCTCTGGTGAAAAACTGTTTTTT	CASRKVGSGEKLFF
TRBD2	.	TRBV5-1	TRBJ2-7	TGCGCCAGCAGCTTGTCCCGGACTAGCGGCGAAGGGGAGCAGTACTTC	CASSLSRTSGEGEQYF
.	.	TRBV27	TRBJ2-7	TGTGCCAGCAGCCATTATCAGGACAACCGGTATGCGCAGTACTTC	CASSHYQDNRYAQYF
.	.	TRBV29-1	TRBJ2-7	TGCAGCGTTGAAATCGGAGGGGGGGCTTACGGCGAGCAGTACTTC	CSVEIGGGAYGEQYF
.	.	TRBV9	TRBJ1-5	TGTGCCAGCAGCGTAGACGGGGGATCCAATCAGCCCCAGCATTTT	CASSVDGGSNQPQHF
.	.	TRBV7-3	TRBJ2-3	TGTGCCAGCAGCACTAAAAACACAGATACGCAGTATTTT	CASSTKNTDTQYF
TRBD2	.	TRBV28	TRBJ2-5	TGTGCCAGCACCGTATCGGGGACTACAGCAGGGACCCAGTACTTC	CASTVSGTTAGTQYF
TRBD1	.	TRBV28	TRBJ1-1	TGTGCCAGCAGCCCTCACCCCTTGGGACAGAAAAGGGCTGAAGCTTTCTTT	CASSPHPLGQKRAEAFF
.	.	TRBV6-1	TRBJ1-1	TGTGCCAGCAGTCTTAGAATAAACACTGAAGCTTTCTTT	CASSLRINTEAFF
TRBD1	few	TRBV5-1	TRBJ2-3	TGCGCCAGCAGCTTCCGGGACAGGGGGTTGACAGATACGCAGTATTTT	CASSFRDRGLTDTQYF
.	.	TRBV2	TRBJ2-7	TGTGCCAGCAGTGAGAGACTCTACGAGCAGTACTTC	CASSERLYEQYF
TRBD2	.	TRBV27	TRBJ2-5	TGTGCCAGCAGTTCTACAGCGGGGGGATTAGAGACCCAGTACTTC	CASSSTAGGLETQYF
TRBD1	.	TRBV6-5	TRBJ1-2	TGTGCCACCCGACAGGGAGCGGGCTACACCTTC	CATRQGAGYTF
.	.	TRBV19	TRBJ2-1	TGTGCCAGTAGTATGGAGCAGGGTCTCTACAATGAGCAGTTCTTC	CASSMEQGLYNEQFF
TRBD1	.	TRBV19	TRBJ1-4	TGTGCCAGTAGTATGTTACAGGGGGCCCGTGGTGAAAAACTGTTTTTT	CASSMLQGARGEKLFF
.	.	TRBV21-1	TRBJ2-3	TGTGCCAAGCGGGGGACAGGGGTACCCACAGATACGCAGTATTTT	CAKRGTGVPTDTQYF
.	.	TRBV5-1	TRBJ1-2	TGCGCCAGCAGCTTGGTGGCAGGGTACTATGGCTACACCTTC	CASSLVAGYYGYTF